One TCR beta chain is described in this entry. Antigen unknown. The sample is drawn from a study of T cell responses to AZD1222 COVID-19 vaccine. Study conclusions and caveats: It should be noted that donors were predominantly white British and more often female, and clonal diversity was possibly underestimated. There were repertoire samples only from the period after the peak T cell response. Vaccine-associated CD4 TCRs spanned spike, dominant at 160-218 and 743-854.

The V end was cut by 0 bases, the J end by 3 bases, with 11 bases between. The CDR3 totals 15 residues. Germline values: CDR1 GTSNPN, CDR2 SVGIG (reference sequence). TCRdb's copy holds only in-frame clones and misses some; the assay was immunoSEQ multiplex PCR. The table has 100,000 to 150,000 clones, about 88% seen once. Pooling was applied to second doses at about 4 or about 12 weeks. The TCR originated in an adult who received the AZD1222 COVID-19 vaccine. Material: peripheral blood, obtained 28 days after the second AZD1222 dose. The J gene is TRBJ2-2, the V gene TRBV30; D gene unclear. CDR3 in amino acids: CAWSVSHRDTGELFF. Written as DNA, the CDR3 is TGTGCCTGGAGTGTAAGTCACAGAGACACCGGGGAGCTGTTTTTT.